These T cell receptor beta chains were read from a single sample in a study of T cells after somatic rescue of genetic block. Sequenced by immunoSEQ multiplex PCR; TCRdb stores in-frame clones only, minus some. The table lists some 70,000 clones, approximately 90% of them singletons. The sequenced sample consisted of peripheral blood mononuclear cells (PBMCs). The origin of the receptors is a man aged 25 to 40. CDR3s include the opening cysteine and the closing phenylalanine or tryptophan. The D gene is left open where the match is weak. The size of a clone is reported for some rows only, either as once, few or many, or as a class for expanded clones.

D gene: TRBD2
J gene: TRBJ2-1
V gene: TRBV15
CDR3 length: 15
clone size: -
CDR3 protein: CATSRGGGQRNEQFF
CDR3 DNA: TGTGCCACCAGCAGAGGGGGGGGTCAACGCAATGAGCAGTTCTTC

D gene: TRBD1
J gene: TRBJ1-5
V gene: TRBV19
CDR3 length: 17
clone size: -
CDR3 protein: CASSPLGQVDSNQPQHF
CDR3 DNA: TGTGCCAGTAGTCCCCTGGGACAGGTAGATAGCAATCAGCCCCAGCATTTT

D gene: -
J gene: TRBJ2-3
V gene: TRBV7-3
CDR3 length: 14
clone size: -
CDR3 protein: CASSLMGSTDTQYF
CDR3 DNA: TGTGCCAGCAGCTTAATGGGGAGCACAGATACGCAGTATTTT

D gene: TRBD1
J gene: TRBJ2-7
V gene: TRBV2
CDR3 length: 14
clone size: -
CDR3 protein: CASSRDRGSYEQYF
CDR3 DNA: TGTGCCAGCAGCCGGGACAGGGGATCCTACGAGCAGTACTTC

D gene: -
J gene: TRBJ1-1
V gene: TRBV7-9
CDR3 length: 14
clone size: -
CDR3 protein: CASSLGRGNTEAFF
CDR3 DNA: TGTGCCAGCAGCTTGGGGCGGGGGAACACTGAAGCTTTCTTT

D gene: -
J gene: TRBJ2-7
V gene: TRBV7-6
CDR3 length: 18
clone size: -
CDR3 protein: CASSLGRWGRQGGWEQYF
CDR3 DNA: TGTGCCAGCAGCTTAGGGCGGTGGGGGAGACAGGGAGGTTGGGAGCAGTACTTC

D gene: -
J gene: TRBJ2-3
V gene: TRBV27
CDR3 length: 15
clone size: once
CDR3 protein: CASSSRGAQGGTQYF
CDR3 DNA: TGTGCCAGCAGTTCCCGGGGGGCCCAGGGGGGTACGCAGTATTTT

D gene: TRBD1
J gene: TRBJ1-1
V gene: TRBV10-1
CDR3 length: 13
clone size: -
CDR3 protein: CATKRDRNTEAFF
CDR3 DNA: TGCGCCACAAAACGGGACAGGAACACTGAAGCTTTCTTT

D gene: -
J gene: TRBJ2-5
V gene: TRBV15
CDR3 length: 18
clone size: -
CDR3 protein: CATSRGVLAGSSEETQYF
CDR3 DNA: TGTGCCACCAGCAGAGGGGTACTGGCGGGGAGTTCGGAGGAGACCCAGTACTTC

D gene: TRBD2
J gene: TRBJ2-3
V gene: TRBV28
CDR3 length: 14
clone size: -
CDR3 protein: CATRPGLELNTQYF
CDR3 DNA: TGTGCCACCCGACCGGGACTAGAGCTTAATACGCAGTATTTT

D gene: -
J gene: TRBJ2-7
V gene: TRBV6-1
CDR3 length: 15
clone size: -
CDR3 protein: CASSELIGRPGEQYF
CDR3 DNA: TGTGCCAGCAGTGAACTTATCGGACGGCCGGGCGAGCAGTACTTC

D gene: -
J gene: TRBJ2-3
V gene: TRBV5-1
CDR3 length: 13
clone size: once
CDR3 protein: CASSIIITDTQYF
CDR3 DNA: TGCGCCAGCAGCATAATAATCACAGATACGCAGTATTTT

D gene: TRBD1
J gene: TRBJ2-5
V gene: TRBV13
CDR3 length: 16
clone size: -
CDR3 protein: CASSFSGRGPQETQYF
CDR3 DNA: TGTGCCAGCAGCTTTAGTGGTAGGGGGCCCCAAGAGACCCAGTACTTC

D gene: -
J gene: TRBJ2-7
V gene: TRBV18
CDR3 length: 15
clone size: -
CDR3 protein: CASSPPSGDSYEQYF
CDR3 DNA: TGTGCCAGCTCACCACCTTCTGGGGACTCCTACGAGCAGTACTTC

D gene: -
J gene: TRBJ2-1
V gene: TRBV9
CDR3 length: 13
clone size: -
CDR3 protein: CASSVGSVSEQFF
CDR3 DNA: TGTGCCAGCAGCGTCGGGTCAGTCAGTGAGCAGTTCTTC

D gene: -
J gene: TRBJ2-6
V gene: TRBV7-8
CDR3 length: 15
clone size: -
CDR3 protein: CASSLPLSGANVLTF
CDR3 DNA: TGTGCCAGCAGCCTTCCCCTCTCTGGGGCCAACGTCCTGACTTTC

D gene: -
J gene: TRBJ1-2
V gene: TRBV10-1
CDR3 length: 13
clone size: -
CDR3 protein: CASSESAYYGYTF
CDR3 DNA: TGCGCCAGCAGTGAGTCGGCTTACTATGGCTACACCTTC

D gene: TRBD2
J gene: TRBJ2-1
V gene: TRBV6-6
CDR3 length: 15
clone size: -
CDR3 protein: CAGALGTSGRNEQFF
CDR3 DNA: TGTGCCGGGGCTTTAGGGACTAGCGGGAGGAATGAGCAGTTCTTC

D gene: TRBD1
J gene: TRBJ1-4
V gene: TRBV6-6
CDR3 length: 14
clone size: -
CDR3 protein: CASSYRQGAEKLFF
CDR3 DNA: TGTGCCAGCAGTTACCGACAGGGGGCCGAAAAACTGTTTTTT

D gene: TRBD2
J gene: TRBJ2-3
V gene: TRBV11-2
CDR3 length: 17
clone size: -
CDR3 protein: CASSSSGGLAAWDTQYF
CDR3 DNA: TGTGCCAGCAGCTCCTCCGGTGGGCTAGCGGCCTGGGATACGCAGTATTTT

D gene: -
J gene: TRBJ2-7
V gene: TRBV7-9
CDR3 length: 13
clone size: once
CDR3 protein: CASSPEFPPEQYF
CDR3 DNA: TGTGCCAGCAGCCCCGAGTTCCCGCCCGAGCAGTACTTC

D gene: -
J gene: TRBJ1-6
V gene: TRBV5-6
CDR3 length: 13
clone size: once
CDR3 protein: CASSWDLNSPLHF
CDR3 DNA: TGTGCCAGCAGCTGGGACCTTAATTCACCCCTCCACTTT

D gene: -
J gene: TRBJ2-4
V gene: TRBV7-6
CDR3 length: 14
clone size: -
CDR3 protein: CASSTVARPNIQYF
CDR3 DNA: TGTGCCAGCAGCACAGTTGCCAGACCGAACATTCAGTACTTC

D gene: TRBD1
J gene: TRBJ2-5
V gene: TRBV7-9
CDR3 length: 15
clone size: -
CDR3 protein: CASSQNDRGGETQYF
CDR3 DNA: TGTGCCAGCAGCCAAAACGACAGGGGCGGAGAGACCCAGTACTTC

D gene: TRBD1
J gene: TRBJ1-2
V gene: TRBV5-6
CDR3 length: 12
clone size: once
CDR3 protein: CASSLQGAGYTF
CDR3 DNA: TGTGCCAGCAGCTTGCAGGGGGCGGGCTACACCTTC

D gene: -
J gene: TRBJ1-1
V gene: TRBV10-3
CDR3 length: 14
clone size: -
CDR3 protein: CAISESLVNTEAFF
CDR3 DNA: TGTGCCATCAGTGAGTCCTTAGTGAACACTGAAGCTTTCTTT

D gene: -
J gene: TRBJ1-1
V gene: TRBV27
CDR3 length: 14
clone size: -
CDR3 protein: CASSFLGENTEAFF
CDR3 DNA: TGTGCCAGCAGTTTTCTCGGAGAGAACACTGAAGCTTTCTTT

D gene: -
J gene: TRBJ2-3
V gene: TRBV9
CDR3 length: 15
clone size: -
CDR3 protein: CASSVTSMDTDTQYF
CDR3 DNA: TGTGCCAGCAGCGTAACTAGTATGGACACAGATACGCAGTATTTT

D gene: -
J gene: TRBJ2-1
V gene: TRBV27
CDR3 length: 15
clone size: -
CDR3 protein: CASSLSSGSYNEQFF
CDR3 DNA: TGTGCCAGCAGTTTATCGTCAGGATCCTACAATGAGCAGTTCTTC

D gene: -
J gene: TRBJ1-1
V gene: TRBV2
CDR3 length: 13
clone size: -
CDR3 protein: CASMGGRGTEAFF
CDR3 DNA: TGTGCCAGCATGGGGGGGCGCGGGACTGAAGCTTTCTTT

D gene: -
J gene: TRBJ2-7
V gene: TRBV11-2
CDR3 length: 15
clone size: -
CDR3 protein: CASSYRSAPSYEQYF
CDR3 DNA: TGTGCCAGCAGCTATAGATCCGCGCCCTCCTACGAGCAGTACTTC

D gene: -
J gene: TRBJ2-2
V gene: TRBV25-1
CDR3 length: 11
clone size: -
CDR3 protein: CASSDVGELFF
CDR3 DNA: TGTGCCAGCAGTGATGTCGGGGAGCTGTTTTTT

D gene: TRBD2
J gene: TRBJ2-7
V gene: TRBV2
CDR3 length: 15
clone size: -
CDR3 protein: CASTGTSGRRYEQYF
CDR3 DNA: TGTGCCAGCACCGGGACTAGCGGGAGGCGATACGAGCAGTACTTC

D gene: TRBD1
J gene: TRBJ1-1
V gene: TRBV7-9
CDR3 length: 17
clone size: -
CDR3 protein: CASSLAGGGTGITEAFF
CDR3 DNA: TGTGCCAGCAGCTTAGCGGGTGGAGGGACAGGGATAACTGAAGCTTTCTTT

D gene: -
J gene: TRBJ2-3
V gene: TRBV15
CDR3 length: 16
clone size: -
CDR3 protein: CATSRGEASSTDTQYF
CDR3 DNA: TGTGCCACCAGCAGAGGAGAAGCCTCTAGCACAGATACGCAGTATTTT

D gene: TRBD1
J gene: TRBJ2-5
V gene: TRBV18
CDR3 length: 15
clone size: -
CDR3 protein: CASSVGTGGQETQYF
CDR3 DNA: TGTGCCAGCTCAGTCGGGACAGGGGGCCAAGAGACCCAGTACTTC

D gene: -
J gene: TRBJ2-3
V gene: TRBV7-9
CDR3 length: 16
clone size: -
CDR3 protein: CASSSYPKDLGDTQYF
CDR3 DNA: TGTGCCAGCAGCTCATACCCCAAGGACCTCGGAGATACGCAGTATTTT

D gene: TRBD1
J gene: TRBJ1-1
V gene: TRBV6-1
CDR3 length: 14
clone size: -
CDR3 protein: CASSEYRGNTEAFF
CDR3 DNA: TGTGCCAGCAGTGAATACAGGGGAAACACTGAAGCTTTCTTT

D gene: -
J gene: TRBJ1-2
V gene: TRBV7-2
CDR3 length: 15
clone size: -
CDR3 protein: CASSLAGQGGYGYTF
CDR3 DNA: TGTGCCAGCAGCTTAGCTGGGCAGGGAGGCTATGGCTACACCTTC

D gene: -
J gene: TRBJ1-2
V gene: TRBV6-1
CDR3 length: 14
clone size: -
CDR3 protein: CASSEAGRGYGYTF
CDR3 DNA: TGTGCCAGCAGTGAAGCTGGTCGGGGCTATGGCTACACCTTC

D gene: -
J gene: TRBJ1-1
V gene: TRBV7-9
CDR3 length: 15
clone size: -
CDR3 protein: CASSLEVLNNAEAFF
CDR3 DNA: TGTGCCAGCAGCTTAGAGGTGTTGAACAATGCTGAAGCTTTCTTT

D gene: TRBD1
J gene: TRBJ2-7
V gene: TRBV19
CDR3 length: 15
clone size: -
CDR3 protein: CASSPWTGGTYEQYF
CDR3 DNA: TGTGCCAGTAGCCCATGGACAGGGGGGACCTACGAGCAGTACTTC

D gene: -
J gene: TRBJ2-1
V gene: TRBV12-5
CDR3 length: 12
clone size: once
CDR3 protein: CASGPLYNEQFF
CDR3 DNA: TGTGCTAGTGGTCCCCTTTACAATGAGCAGTTCTTC

D gene: -
J gene: TRBJ2-6
V gene: TRBV5-5
CDR3 length: 16
clone size: -
CDR3 protein: CASSSRGASGANVLTF
CDR3 DNA: TGTGCCAGCAGCTCTAGGGGGGCCAGTGGGGCCAACGTCCTGACTTTC

D gene: TRBD1
J gene: TRBJ1-6
V gene: TRBV6-4
CDR3 length: 15
clone size: -
CDR3 protein: CASSEHQDRVSPLHF
CDR3 DNA: TGTGCCAGCAGTGAGCACCAGGACAGGGTATCACCCCTCCACTTT

D gene: -
J gene: TRBJ2-4
V gene: TRBV6-5
CDR3 length: 13
clone size: -
CDR3 protein: CASRREGGGIQYF
CDR3 DNA: TGTGCCAGCAGGAGGGAAGGGGGAGGCATTCAGTACTTC

D gene: TRBD1
J gene: TRBJ1-5
V gene: TRBV6-6
CDR3 length: 14
clone size: -
CDR3 protein: CASRVGQGGQPQHF
CDR3 DNA: TGTGCCAGCAGGGTCGGACAGGGGGGTCAGCCCCAGCATTTT

D gene: -
J gene: TRBJ2-1
V gene: TRBV28
CDR3 length: 13
clone size: -
CDR3 protein: CASSPGPNNEQFF
CDR3 DNA: TGTGCCAGCAGTCCGGGACCTAACAATGAGCAGTTCTTC

D gene: -
J gene: TRBJ2-2
V gene: TRBV7-2
CDR3 length: 13
clone size: -
CDR3 protein: CASSKTHTGELFF
CDR3 DNA: TGTGCCAGCAGCAAGACCCACACCGGGGAGCTGTTTTTT

D gene: TRBD1
J gene: TRBJ1-5
V gene: TRBV27
CDR3 length: 14
clone size: -
CDR3 protein: CASSLRGQGQPQHF
CDR3 DNA: TGTGCCAGCAGTTTACGGGGACAGGGTCAGCCCCAGCATTTT

D gene: -
J gene: TRBJ2-1
V gene: TRBV4-1
CDR3 length: 15
clone size: -
CDR3 protein: CASSQEVDSYNEQFF
CDR3 DNA: TGCGCCAGCAGCCAAGAAGTCGACAGTTACAATGAGCAGTTCTTC

D gene: TRBD2
J gene: TRBJ2-1
V gene: TRBV28
CDR3 length: 16
clone size: -
CDR3 protein: CASRRTGLAGYNEQFF
CDR3 DNA: TGTGCCAGCAGGAGAACAGGACTAGCGGGTTACAATGAGCAGTTCTTC

D gene: -
J gene: TRBJ1-1
V gene: TRBV18
CDR3 length: 15
clone size: -
CDR3 protein: CASSPPWGQNTEAFF
CDR3 DNA: TGTGCCAGCTCACCACCGTGGGGACAGAACACTGAAGCTTTCTTT

D gene: TRBD1
J gene: TRBJ1-1
V gene: TRBV6-1
CDR3 length: 15
clone size: few
CDR3 protein: CASSRPGTGITEAFF
CDR3 DNA: TGTGCCAGCAGCCGTCCCGGGACAGGGATCACTGAAGCTTTCTTT

D gene: -
J gene: TRBJ2-5
V gene: TRBV2
CDR3 length: 12
clone size: -
CDR3 protein: CASGPLRETQYF
CDR3 DNA: TGTGCCAGTGGACCTCTCCGAGAGACCCAGTACTTC

D gene: -
J gene: TRBJ1-1
V gene: TRBV4-1
CDR3 length: 17
clone size: -
CDR3 protein: CASSQVLRGRQDTEAFF
CDR3 DNA: TGCGCCAGCAGCCAAGTCTTAAGGGGCCGGCAGGACACTGAAGCTTTCTTT

D gene: TRBD1
J gene: TRBJ2-7
V gene: TRBV19
CDR3 length: 12
clone size: -
CDR3 protein: CASSIPGQSVYF
CDR3 DNA: TGTGCCAGTAGTATCCCGGGACAGTCAGTGTACTTC